Each of the 10 T cell receptor beta chains below was sequenced from the same sample in a study of cytomegalovirus exposure and HLA in healthy donors. In the PCR, 60 Vbeta and 13 Jbeta primers were used. The data were produced by immunoSEQ multiplex PCR, yet TCRdb's version contains in-frame clones alone and is incomplete. The sample yields fewer than 250,000 clones, 87% seen once. Material for sequencing was PBMCs. The source of these receptors is a boy under 10 years old in good health and CMV-seronegative.

This clone was seen just once. The V and J genes are TRBV6-1 and TRBJ2-5; D possibly corresponds to TRBD1 (5 bases). The V end lost 7 bases, the J end lost 2 bases, and 8 bases lay between the germline ends. The CDR3 has 12 residues. CDR1 is MNHNS and CDR2 is SASEGT in the germline V gene. Written as DNA, the CDR3 is TGTGCCAGCATCGACAGACAAGAGACCCAGTACTTC. This codes for CASIDRQETQYF.

CDR3 loop: CASSGRLAGAYNEQFF. In DNA form, the CDR3 reads TGTGCCAGCAGTGGTAGACTAGCGGGTGCATACAATGAGCAGTTCTTC. The rearrangement links TRBV6-1 to TRBJ2-1, with 10 bases fitting TRBD2. Germline-derived CDR1 and CDR2 are MNHNS and SASEGT. V shed 4 bases, J shed 4 bases, and the junction held 7 bases outside the gene matches. The CDR3 runs 16 residues.

CDR3 sequence reads: CASPRGEDTEAFF. The CDR3 DNA is TGTGCCAGCCCCAGGGGAGAAGACACTGAAGCTTTCTTT. The chain links TRBV6-5 to TRBJ1-1; TRBD1 might be the D (6 bases). The CDR3 runs to 13 residues. Germline assignment: CDR1 MNHEY and CDR2 SVGAGI. V gave up 8 bases and J gave up 3 bases, with 13 bases separating them.

The chain combines TRBV5-6 with TRBJ1-5; TRBD1 matches 7 bases. CDR1 and CDR2 from the germline V gene are SGHDT and YYEEEE. This CDR3 is built from 16 residues. V trimming: 0 bases; J trimming: 2 bases; junction bases outside the gene matches: 5. In DNA, the CDR3 is TGTGCCAGCAGCTTGGCCACAGGGGCCGGCAATCAGCCCCAGCATTTT. It translates to CASSLATGAGNQPQHF.

This sequence joins TRBV15 and TRBJ2-7; 13 nucleotides agree with TRBD2. V gave up 8 bases and J gave up 7 bases; unmatched junction bases: 8. The CDR3 is 14 amino acids. Germline lookup yields CDR1 LNHNV and CDR2 YYDKDF (reference sequence). CDR3 coding DNA: TGTGCCACCCGGACTTGGGGACTAGCGGGGGAGCAGTACTTC. It codes for CATRTWGLAGEQYF.

On this clone: Other DNA sequences in this specimen translate into the identical CDR3. The chain couples TRBV9 to TRBJ2-5; the D gene is possibly TRBD1 (5 bases). Looked up from germline, CDR1 is SGDLS and CDR2 is YYNGEE. The CDR3 spans 13 residues. The ends were cut back, 2 bases at V and 4 bases at J, with 9 bases in the middle. DNA for the CDR3: TGTGCCAGCAGCGTTCAGGGTGGAGAGACCCAGTACTTC. Translating it yields CASSVQGGETQYF.

The chain is built from TRBV2 and TRBJ1-2; D unclear. Germline V gene data show CDR1 as SNHLY and CDR2 as FYNNEI. The V end lost 6 bases, the J end lost 1 base, and 9 bases lay between the germline ends. The CDR3 extends over 13 amino acids. The CDR3 is CASSPPLNYGYTF. In DNA, the CDR3 is TGTGCCAGCAGCCCCCCCCTTAACTATGGCTACACCTTC.

The genes are TRBV9 and TRBJ2-7, with D maybe TRBD1 (6 bases). CDR3 length: 15 residues. Trimming removed 3 bases at V and 0 bases at J, with 13 bases between. Germline V lookup: CDR1 SGDLS, CDR2 YYNGEE. In nucleotides, the CDR3 is TGTGCCAGCAGCGCACGACAGGAATACTCCTACGAGCAGTACTTC. Translation gives CASSARQEYSYEQYF.

The rearrangement links TRBV7-2 to TRBJ2-2; perhaps TRBD1 as D (6 bases). V was pared by 2 bases and J by 2 bases, with 12 bases between. The germline V gene has CDR1 SGHTA and CDR2 FQGNSA. CDR3 length: 16 amino acids. The CDR3 sequence: CASSLLRTANTGELFF. The CDR3, as DNA: TGTGCCAGCAGCTTACTACGGACAGCTAACACCGGGGAGCTGTTTTTT.

The chain links TRBV7-8 to TRBJ2-7, with TRBD2 matching over 10 bases. The CDR3 runs 17 residues. Germline V lookup: CDR1 SGHVS, CDR2 FQNEAQ. V lost 5 bases, J lost 6 bases, and 16 bases stayed unmatched. The CDR3 is CASSPQRAGGPQREQYF. In DNA, the CDR3 is TGTGCCAGCAGCCCGCAGCGAGCGGGAGGGCCACAACGCGAGCAGTACTTC.